The 24 T cell receptor beta chains given below trace back to one sample, sequenced in a study of blood T cell repertoires in COVID-19. Clones were read by immunoSEQ multiplex PCR, and TCRdb kept only the in-frame ones, dropping some. The sample carries under 150,000 clones, around nine tenths recorded once. Sequenced input: peripheral blood. The receptor set was obtained from a woman aged 70-85 years who had recovered from COVID-19.

The chain carries TRBV4-1 and TRBJ1-3, with a weak D call TRBD1 (5 bases). V was shortened by 4 bases and J by 4 bases, with 14 bases between the two germline ends. Germline V gene data show CDR1 as MGHRA and CDR2 as YSYEKL. This CDR3 spans 15 amino acids. The CDR3 loop reads CASSPGRQGGNTIYF. The CDR3 nucleotides read TGCGCCAGCAGCCCCGGTCGGCAGGGAGGAAACACCATATATTTT.

The chain carries TRBV27 and TRBJ2-3; TRBD2 matches 13 bases. This CDR3 is built from 16 residues. Germline V gene data show CDR1 as MNHEY and CDR2 as SMNVEV (reference sequence). With V trimmed by 7 bases and J by 6 bases, 10 bases remained unmatched. The CDR3 sequence: CASTQVLAGGPDTQYF. CDR3 bases: TGTGCCAGCACACAGGTACTAGCGGGGGGGCCGGATACGCAGTATTTT.

CDR3 protein: CASSHLREEGGYGYTF. Written as DNA, the CDR3 is TGTGCCAGCAGCCACCTACGGGAGGAAGGGGGCTATGGCTACACCTTC. The genes are TRBV4-2 and TRBJ1-2, with D possibly matching TRBD1 (6 bases). Germline CDR1 LGHNA, CDR2 YNFKEQ. The CDR3 covers 16 residues. With 3 bases removed from V and 4 bases from J, the gap between germline ends came to 18 bases.

The gene calls are TRBV2 and TRBJ1-2; perhaps TRBD1 as D (6 bases). Germline V gives CDR1 SNHLY, CDR2 FYNNEI. This CDR3 is 14 amino acids long. Trimming took 7 bases from V and 4 from J, leaving 16 bases between them. The CDR3 bases are TGTGCCAGCACCGGAGGTCAGGGGATCTATGGCTACACCTTC. Translation: CASTGGQGIYGYTF.

This chain uses TRBV19 with TRBJ1-5, with D perhaps matching TRBD1 (6 bases). The V and J ends lost 8 bases and 4 bases respectively, with 12 bases between them. The V gene's germline CDR1 is LNHDA and CDR2 SQIVND (reference sequence). There are 13 residues in the CDR3. The CDR3, as DNA: TGTGCCAGTCGGGGGGCTTTGAATCAGCCCCAGCATTTT. This codes for CASRGALNQPQHF. The full variable domain, in which reference TRBV19 and TRBJ1-5 provide the parts outside the CDR3, is DGGITQSPKYLFRKEGQNVTLSCEQNLNHDAMYWYRQDPGQGLRLIYYSQIVNDFQKGDIAEGYSVSREKKESFPLTVTSAQKNPTAFYLCASRGALNQPQHFGDGTRLSIL.

The J gene is TRBJ2-7, the V gene TRBV18; no clear D gene. CDR3 size: 13 residues. Germline assignment: CDR1 KGHSH and CDR2 LQKENI. V lost 5 bases to trimming and J lost 0 bases, with 8 bases between them. CDR3 protein: CASSSLSSYEQYF. CDR3 DNA: TGTGCCAGCTCATCCCTAAGCTCCTACGAGCAGTACTTC. The variable domain in full, completed from reference TRBV18 and TRBJ2-7, reads NAGVMQNPRHLVRRRGQEARLRCSPMKGHSHVYWYRQLPEEGLKFMVYLQKENIIDESGMPKERFSAEFPKEGPSILRIQQVVRGDSAAYFCASSSLSSYEQYFGPGTRLTVT.

V and J are TRBV4-1 and TRBJ2-5, with TRBD2 identical over 11 bases. Germline CDR1 reads MGHRA; CDR2 reads YSYEKL. CDR3 length: 17 residues. Unmatched junction bases numbered 7, after V lost 1 base and J lost 3 bases. The CDR3 sequence is CASSQGASGRREETQYF. In nucleotides, the CDR3 is TGCGCCAGCAGCCAAGGGGCTAGCGGGAGGAGAGAAGAGACCCAGTACTTC.

This chain uses TRBV19 with TRBJ1-5, with D tentatively TRBD1 (5 bases). V shed 3 bases and J shed 7 bases, with 13 bases lying between them. Germline values: CDR1 LNHDA, CDR2 SQIVND (reference sequence). CDR3 length: 14 amino acids. The CDR3 here is CASSIWGVEQPQHF. CDR3 in DNA: TGTGCCAGTAGTATTTGGGGCGTAGAGCAGCCCCAGCATTTT.

The V gene is TRBV2, the J gene TRBJ2-7; 10 bases align to TRBD2. V trimming: 1 base; J trimming: 3 bases; junction bases outside the gene matches: 6. Germline values: CDR1 SNHLY, CDR2 FYNNEI. CDR3 length: 16 residues. CDR3 sequence reads: CASSEGLAGDLYEQYF. Here the CDR3 DNA reads TGTGCCAGCAGTGAAGGGCTAGCGGGAGACCTCTACGAGCAGTACTTC.

The J gene is TRBJ2-7, the V gene TRBV5-1; D is perhaps TRBD1 (8 bases). Germline V gene lookup returns CDR1 SGHRS and CDR2 YFSETQ. The CDR3 is 14 amino acids. Trimming pared 5 bases from V and 5 bases from J, leaving 17 bases between. In nucleotides, the CDR3 is TGCGCCAGCAGGGGGGGGACAGGCCCCAACGAGCAGTACTTC. Encoded protein: CASRGGTGPNEQYF. Complete variable domain (other parts from reference TRBV5-1 and TRBJ2-7): KAGVTQTPRYLIKTRGQQVTLSCSPISGHRSVSWYQQTPGQGLQFLFEYFSETQRNKGNFPGRFSGRQFSNSRSEMNVSTLELGDSALYLCASRGGTGPNEQYFGPGTRLTVT.

The V gene is TRBV6-7, the J gene TRBJ2-5, with a tentative D call TRBD2 (6 bases). TRBV6-7 is known as an ORF, though its function is uncertain. Trimming took 2 bases from V and 3 from J, leaving 13 bases between them. This CDR3 comprises 15 residues. CDR3 nucleotide sequence: TGTGCCAGCAGTTACCGAGGGACTGCCAAAGAGACCCAGTACTTC. It yields the protein CASSYRGTAKETQYF.

Only one count was recorded for this clone. CDR3 loop: CASSERRTQETQYF. The CDR3 DNA reads as TGTGCCAGCAGTGAGAGGCGGACACAAGAGACCCAGTACTTC. The genes are TRBV2 and TRBJ2-5; weak D call: TRBD1 (5 bases). V was clipped by 3 bases and J by 2 bases, with 10 bases between them. The CDR3 is 14 amino acids. Germline V gives CDR1 SNHLY, CDR2 FYNNEI.

J is TRBJ1-2 and V is TRBV9; 9 bases align to TRBD1. J lost 4 bases, V lost 0 bases, and 1 base had no gene match. Per the germline V gene, CDR1 is SGDLS and CDR2 is YYNGEE. This CDR3 contains 14 residues. In DNA form, the CDR3 reads TGTGCCAGCAGCGTAGGACAGGGGGGCTATGGCTACACCTTC. Its protein product is CASSVGQGGYGYTF. Full variable domain (remainder filled in from reference TRBV9 and TRBJ1-2): DSGVTQTPKHLITATGQRVTLRCSPRSGDLSVYWYQQSLDQGLQFLIQYYNGEERAKGNILERFSAQQFPDLHSELNLSSLELGDSALYFCASSVGQGGYGYTFGSGTRLTVV.

The genes are TRBV4-3 and TRBJ1-2; a weak D match, TRBD1 (5 bases). CDR1 and CDR2 from the germline V gene are LGHNA and YSLEER. Trimming pared 0 bases from V and 4 bases from J, leaving 21 bases between. CDR3 size: 18 residues. CDR3 coding DNA: TGCGCCAGCAGCCAAGATGGGCAAGGGGAGGGGATTATCTATGGCTACACCTTC. Translation: CASSQDGQGEGIIYGYTF.

This chain joins TRBV28 and TRBJ2-3; 9 positions agree with TRBD1. V shed 6 bases, J shed 3 bases, and the junction held 7 bases outside the gene matches. Germline V gene sequence: CDR1 MDHEN, CDR2 SYDVKM. CDR3 length: 15 amino acids. The chain's CDR3 is CASSYDRGRTDTQYF. The CDR3, as DNA: TGTGCCAGCAGCTACGACAGGGGGAGGACAGATACGCAGTATTTT.

In regard to this clone: Other DNA sequences in the same sample also yield this CDR3. The chain couples TRBV3-1 (or the pseudogene TRBV3-2) to TRBJ2-5, with TRBD2 matching 8 bases. V shed 4 bases and J 1 base; nucleotides not matched to a gene: 2. This CDR3 has 14 amino acids. Per germline, CDR1 LGHDT and CDR2 YNNKEL (reference sequence). The CDR3 spells CASSRRGGQETQYF. DNA of the CDR3: TGTGCCAGCAGCCGTCGGGGGGGCCAAGAGACCCAGTACTTC.

The chain is built from TRBV3-1 (or the pseudogene TRBV3-2) and TRBJ2-3; maybe TRBD2 (5 bases). With 8 bases removed from V and 4 bases from J, the gap between germline ends came to 25 bases. This CDR3 contains 17 residues. Germline lookup yields CDR1 LGHDT and CDR2 YNNKEL (reference sequence). The CDR3 DNA reads TGTGCCAGCCGTTCGGGCCTAGCCCGCATGGTCCCAGATACGCAGTATTTT. Its protein product is CASRSGLARMVPDTQYF.

V usage is TRBV6-2 or TRBV6-3 and J usage is TRBJ2-7; 9 bases line up with TRBD1. There are 14 residues in the CDR3. Germline values: CDR1 MNHEY, CDR2 SVGEGT. V lost 2 bases and J lost 8; bases outside the gene matches: 7. CDR3 loop: CASSYGTGTTKQYF. CDR3 bases: TGTGCCAGCAGTTACGGGACAGGGACTACGAAGCAGTACTTC.

This CDR3 is CASRFSGSSYEQFF. The CDR3 DNA is TGTGCCAGCAGGTTCAGCGGGAGCTCCTATGAGCAGTTCTTC. The rearrangement joins TRBV7-2 to TRBJ2-1; TRBD2 matches 8 bases. V was clipped by 6 bases and J by 8 bases; unmatched bases: 9. The CDR3 extends over 14 amino acids. Germline V gene lookup returns CDR1 SGHTA and CDR2 FQGNSA.

This clone was detected only a few times. The chain's CDR3 is CASSFAGGPDTQYF. The CDR3 region has the DNA TGTGCCAGCAGCTTTGCGGGAGGGCCAGATACGCAGTATTTT. The genes are TRBV7-2 and TRBJ2-3, with 9 bases fitting TRBD2. This CDR3 contains 14 residues. After removal of 3 bases from V and 4 bases from J, the junction contained 2 bases not matched to a gene. Germline lookup yields CDR1 SGHTA and CDR2 FQGNSA.

This chain joins TRBV2 and TRBJ2-5; 7 bases map to TRBD1. This CDR3 region has 16 residues. The junction had 8 bases not matched to a gene; V was cut back by 4 bases and J by 0 bases. Germline V gene lookup returns CDR1 SNHLY and CDR2 FYNNEI. The CDR3 sequence: CASSGWQGVYQETQYF. CDR3 DNA sequence: TGTGCCAGCAGTGGTTGGCAGGGGGTATACCAAGAGACCCAGTACTTC.

The V and J genes are TRBV27 and TRBJ1-2; D not resolved. The CDR3 totals 13 residues. Germline V gene data show CDR1 as MNHEY and CDR2 as SMNVEV (reference sequence). Trimming took off 0 bases at V and 8 bases at J, with 10 bases between the two ends. CDR3 nucleotides: TGTGCCAGCAGTTTATCGGGCACATCCGGCTACACCTTC. Its protein product is CASSLSGTSGYTF.

V and J are TRBV18 and TRBJ2-5; 7 positions agree with TRBD1. There are 12 residues in the CDR3. Germline V gene lookup returns CDR1 KGHSH and CDR2 LQKENI. The V and J ends lost 10 bases and 3 bases, in that order; junction bases with no gene match: 5. CDR3 loop: CATTGVEETQYF. CDR3 nucleotides: TGTGCCACAACAGGGGTGGAAGAGACCCAGTACTTC. The whole variable domain, remainder taken from reference TRBV18 and TRBJ2-5, is NAGVMQNPRHLVRRRGQEARLRCSPMKGHSHVYWYRQLPEEGLKFMVYLQKENIIDESGMPKERFSAEFPKEGPSILRIQQVVRGDSAAYFCATTGVEETQYFGPGTRLLVL.

The rearrangement links TRBV6-1 to TRBJ1-1; tentative D call: TRBD1 (6 bases). CDR3 length: 14 residues. Germline lookup yields CDR1 MNHNS and CDR2 SASEGT. V gave up 2 bases and J gave up 9 bases, with 16 bases separating them. CDR3 residues: CASSENWGQRKAFF. CDR3 sequence (DNA): TGTGCCAGCAGTGAAAATTGGGGGCAGCGTAAAGCTTTCTTT.